This T cell receptor (beta chain) was found in a study of shared clonotypes between healthy human individuals. Study-wide results and caveats: With a few donors compared, 4.5% to 6.5% of naive CD4 clonotypes were shared. Generally, naive subsets (rather than memory subsets) showed larger estimated richness. Clonotype sharing among donors was expected to depend on sequencing depth.

With 0 bases removed from V and 2 bases from J, the gap between germline ends came to 9 bases. Germline V gene data show CDR1 as SGHRS and CDR2 as YFSETQ. The CDR3 has 16 amino acids. Sequencing used immunoSEQ multiplex PCR; TCRdb keeps in-frame clones, though not all of them. This table holds more than 2 million clones, 80% to 95% found once. Naive CD8 isolation took CD45RO-negative cells positively selected for CCR7 and excluded terminally differentiated effector memory CD45RA+ cells. The donor population consisted of healthy HIV-negative adults with no recent acute infections or vaccinations. As concerns this clone: The target antigen is unknown.

The sample taken for sequencing was naive CD8+ T cells from PBMCs. The source is a man between 18 and 29 years old in good health. Some clones in this sample may be carry-over from other donors' samples. The chain joins TRBV5-1 to TRBJ2-6; D might be TRBD1 or TRBD2, each matching 6 bases. For the CDR3, the DNA is TGCGCCAGCAGCTTGGCAGGGGAGGCTGGGGCCAACGTCCTGACTTTC. Protein product: CASSLAGEAGANVLTF.